The rows below give T cell receptor beta chains drawn from one sample of a study of blood T cell repertoires in COVID-19. TCRdb's table, derived via immunoSEQ multiplex PCR, lists solely in-frame clones and lacks some. The table includes a few hundred thousand clones, approximately 86% detected once. The sample taken for sequencing was peripheral blood. The receptors shown here come from a young man with active or convalescent COVID-19. CDR3s include the opening cysteine and the closing phenylalanine or tryptophan. Fields, in order: clone size, V gene, J gene, D gene, CDR3 protein, CDR3 DNA. The D gene is left open where the match is weak. Rows give clone size only sometimes, using once, few, many, or a class for an expanded clone.

few	TRBV19	TRBJ2-7	.	CATSPGISYEQYF	TGTGCCACCTCCCCGGGGATATCCTACGAGCAGTACTTC
.	TRBV9	TRBJ2-7	TRBD2	CASSVGGTSYDEQYF	TGTGCCAGCAGCGTAGGGGGGACTAGCTACGACGAGCAGTACTTC
once	TRBV3-1/TRBV3-2	TRBJ2-3	.	CASSPAAGFITDTQYF	TGTGCCAGCAGCCCCGCGGCAGGGTTCATAACAGATACGCAGTATTTT
.	TRBV19	TRBJ1-1	.	CASSRGGTEAFF	TGTGCCAGTAGTCGGGGGGGCACTGAAGCTTTCTTT
.	TRBV5-1	TRBJ2-2	.	CASSFESGELFF	TGCGCCAGCAGCTTCGAGAGCGGGGAGCTGTTTTTT
.	TRBV3-1/TRBV3-2	TRBJ2-2	TRBD1	CASSQTGTNTGELFF	TGTGCCAGCAGCCAGACAGGGACGAACACCGGGGAGCTGTTTTTT
.	TRBV14	TRBJ1-2	TRBD1	CASSPPGTDAHYGYTF	TGTGCCAGCAGCCCCCCCGGGACAGATGCTCACTATGGCTACACCTTC
.	TRBV7-2	TRBJ2-1	TRBD1	CASSLVGTGFGNEQFF	TGTGCCAGCAGCTTAGTGGGGACAGGGTTCGGTAATGAGCAGTTCTTC
.	TRBV27	TRBJ2-1	.	CASSFSSVNEQFF	TGTGCCAGCAGTTTCTCTAGCGTTAATGAGCAGTTCTTC
.	TRBV3-1/TRBV3-2	TRBJ2-1	.	CASSQESNSYNEQFF	TGTGCCAGCAGCCAAGAGAGCAACAGTTACAATGAGCAGTTCTTC
.	TRBV25-1	TRBJ1-4	.	CASRQQGLQEKLFF	TGTGCCAGCAGACAACAGGGATTACAGGAAAAACTGTTTTTT
.	TRBV7-9	TRBJ2-2	.	CASRGPGSPGELFF	TGTGCCAGCAGGGGGCCAGGGTCCCCCGGGGAGCTGTTTTTT
few	TRBV5-4	TRBJ1-2	TRBD1	CASSGDRGLDGYTF	TGTGCCAGCAGCGGGGACAGGGGGCTTGATGGCTACACCTTC
.	TRBV11-2	TRBJ1-4	.	CASSLGSLTTNEKLFF	TGTGCCAGCAGCTTAGGAAGCCTGACAACTAATGAAAAACTGTTTTTT
.	TRBV7-3	TRBJ2-1	TRBD2	CASSLSPGGRETNEQFF	TGTGCCAGCAGCTTATCCCCGGGCGGGAGAGAGACCAATGAGCAGTTCTTC
.	TRBV9	TRBJ1-2	.	CASSVSGGQNYGYTF	TGTGCCAGCAGCGTATCGGGGGGACAAAACTATGGCTACACCTTC
.	TRBV1	TRBJ2-7	.	CTSSQEGALRDSYEQYF	TGCACCAGCAGCCAAGAGGGGGCCCTGAGGGACTCCTACGAGCAGTACTTC
.	TRBV24-1	TRBJ2-7	TRBD1	CATSDPRTGTYEQYF	TGTGCCACCAGTGATCCGAGGACAGGGACCTACGAGCAGTACTTC
.	TRBV28	TRBJ1-2	.	CASIGQRYGYTF	TGTGCCAGCATCGGACAGCGCTATGGCTACACCTTC
.	TRBV19	TRBJ2-1	TRBD2	CASSAASGGLNEQFF	TGTGCCAGTAGCGCAGCTAGCGGGGGGCTCAATGAGCAGTTCTTC
once	TRBV19	TRBJ2-7	.	CASSISGDYEQYF	TGTGCCAGTAGTATTAGCGGTGACTACGAGCAGTACTTC
once	TRBV5-4	TRBJ1-1	.	CASSLGPRQALEAFF	TGTGCCAGCAGCTTGGGACCCCGACAGGCCCTTGAAGCTTTCTTT
.	TRBV11-2	TRBJ2-5	.	CASSLEGGLETQYF	TGTGCCAGCAGCTTAGAGGGGGGACTCGAGACCCAGTACTTC
.	TRBV7-2	TRBJ1-3	TRBD1	CASSPTGTGNTIYF	TGTGCCAGCAGCCCGACAGGGACTGGAAACACCATATATTTT
once	TRBV3-1/TRBV3-2	TRBJ2-5	.	CASSQGGGLQETQYF	TGTGCCAGCAGCCAAGGTGGGGGACTCCAAGAGACCCAGTACTTC
.	TRBV4-1	TRBJ2-2	TRBD2	CASSQVGGVGGELFF	TGCGCCAGCAGCCAGGTCGGGGGGGTCGGCGGGGAGCTGTTTTTT
.	TRBV3-1/TRBV3-2	TRBJ2-1	.	CASSQDWIAAFSSYNEQFF	TGTGCCAGCAGCCAAGATTGGATAGCGGCTTTCAGCTCCTACAATGAGCAGTTCTTC
.	TRBV7-2	TRBJ2-1	.	CASSPGVEQFF	TGTGCCAGCAGCCCAGGGGTTGAGCAGTTCTTC
.	TRBV4-3	TRBJ2-5	.	CASSQVYQRETQYF	TGCGCCAGCAGCCAAGTTTATCAGCGAGAGACCCAGTACTTC
.	TRBV13	TRBJ1-1	.	CASSRGEGTTEAFF	TGTGCCAGCAGCAGGGGGGAGGGGACCACTGAAGCTTTCTTT
.	TRBV9	TRBJ1-2	.	CASSRTGVDGYTF	TGTGCCAGCAGCCGGACGGGGGTGGATGGCTACACCTTC
.	TRBV20-1	TRBJ1-1	.	CSASRVGEAFF	TGCAGTGCTAGCAGGGTGGGTGAAGCTTTCTTT
.	TRBV9	TRBJ2-7	.	CASSVDSLGEQYF	TGTGCCAGCAGCGTAGATAGCCTCGGCGAGCAGTACTTC
.	TRBV5-1	TRBJ2-1	TRBD2	CASSLRLAGASGYNEQFF	TGCGCCAGCAGCCTAAGACTAGCGGGAGCGTCAGGGTACAATGAGCAGTTCTTC
.	TRBV5-1	TRBJ2-1	.	CASSPRSGAAGGYNEQFF	TGCGCCAGCAGCCCTCGGAGTGGAGCGGCTGGTGGTTACAATGAGCAGTTCTTC